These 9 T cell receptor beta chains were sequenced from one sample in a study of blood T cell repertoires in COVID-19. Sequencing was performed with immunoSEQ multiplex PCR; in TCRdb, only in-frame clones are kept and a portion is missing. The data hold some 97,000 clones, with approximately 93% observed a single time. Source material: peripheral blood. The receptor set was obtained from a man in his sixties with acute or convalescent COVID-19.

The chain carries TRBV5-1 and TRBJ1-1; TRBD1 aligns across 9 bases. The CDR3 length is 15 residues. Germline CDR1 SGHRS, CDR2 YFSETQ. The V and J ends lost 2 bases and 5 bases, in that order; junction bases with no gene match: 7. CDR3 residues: CASSLGQGSWTEAFF. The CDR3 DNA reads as TGCGCCAGCAGCTTAGGACAGGGGAGTTGGACTGAAGCTTTCTTT.

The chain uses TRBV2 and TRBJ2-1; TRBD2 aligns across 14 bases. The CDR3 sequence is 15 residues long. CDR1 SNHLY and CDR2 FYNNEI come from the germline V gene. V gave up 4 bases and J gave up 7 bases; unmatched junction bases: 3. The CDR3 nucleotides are TGTGCCAGCAGTGGACTAGCGGGAGGGAAGAATGAGCAGTTCTTC. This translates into CASSGLAGGKNEQFF.

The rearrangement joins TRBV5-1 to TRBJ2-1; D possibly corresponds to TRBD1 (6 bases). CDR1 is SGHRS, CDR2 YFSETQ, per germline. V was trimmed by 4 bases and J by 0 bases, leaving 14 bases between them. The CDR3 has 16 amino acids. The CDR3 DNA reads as TGCGCCAGCAGCCCCGGTGGACAGCGCTCCTACAATGAGCAGTTCTTC. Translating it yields CASSPGGQRSYNEQFF.

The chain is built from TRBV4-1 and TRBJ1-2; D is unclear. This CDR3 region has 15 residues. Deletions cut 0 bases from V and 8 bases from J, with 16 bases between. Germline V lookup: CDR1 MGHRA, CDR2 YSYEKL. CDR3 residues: CASSQEVLRSGGYTF. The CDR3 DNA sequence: TGCGCCAGCAGCCAAGAGGTTCTACGCTCCGGGGGCTACACCTTC.

Here the CDR3 reads CAISDNGRGKAGELFF. DNA of the CDR3: TGTGCCATCAGTGATAACGGCAGGGGGAAGGCCGGGGAGCTGTTTTTT. The chain couples TRBV10-3 to TRBJ2-2; 7 positions agree with TRBD1. The CDR3 runs to 16 residues. J was trimmed by 6 bases and V by 3 bases; bases with no gene match: 10. Germline loops: CDR1 ENHRY, CDR2 SYGVKD.

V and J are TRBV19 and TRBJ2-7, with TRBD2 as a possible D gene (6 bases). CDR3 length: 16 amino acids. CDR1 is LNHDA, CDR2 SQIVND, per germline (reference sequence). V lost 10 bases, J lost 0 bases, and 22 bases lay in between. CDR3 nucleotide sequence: TGTGCCACTCACCCCGATAGGGGACTGGACTCCTACGAGCAGTACGTC. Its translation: CATHPDRGLDSYEQYV.

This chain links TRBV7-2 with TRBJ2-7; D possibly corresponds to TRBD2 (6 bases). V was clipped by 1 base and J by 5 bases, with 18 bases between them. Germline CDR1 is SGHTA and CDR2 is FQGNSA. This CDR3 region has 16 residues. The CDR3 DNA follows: TGTGCCAGCAGCTTAGAGGGGCTAGCGCCCCTCCACGAGCAGTACTTC. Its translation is CASSLEGLAPLHEQYF.

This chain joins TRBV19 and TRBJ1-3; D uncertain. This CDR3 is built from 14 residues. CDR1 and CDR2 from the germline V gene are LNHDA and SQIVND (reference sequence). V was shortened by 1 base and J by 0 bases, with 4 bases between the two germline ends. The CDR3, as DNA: TGTGCCAGTAGTATAGGTCTCTCTGGAAACACCATATATTTT. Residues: CASSIGLSGNTIYF. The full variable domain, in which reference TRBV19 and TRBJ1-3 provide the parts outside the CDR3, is DGGITQSPKYLFRKEGQNVTLSCEQNLNHDAMYWYRQDPGQGLRLIYYSQIVNDFQKGDIAEGYSVSREKKESFPLTVTSAQKNPTAFYLCASSIGLSGNTIYFGEGSWLTVV.

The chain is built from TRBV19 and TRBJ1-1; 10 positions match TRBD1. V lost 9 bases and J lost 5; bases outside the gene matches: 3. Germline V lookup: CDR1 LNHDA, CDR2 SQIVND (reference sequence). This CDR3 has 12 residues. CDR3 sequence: CASGQGGTEAFF. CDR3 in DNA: TGTGCCAGCGGACAGGGGGGTACTGAAGCTTTCTTT.